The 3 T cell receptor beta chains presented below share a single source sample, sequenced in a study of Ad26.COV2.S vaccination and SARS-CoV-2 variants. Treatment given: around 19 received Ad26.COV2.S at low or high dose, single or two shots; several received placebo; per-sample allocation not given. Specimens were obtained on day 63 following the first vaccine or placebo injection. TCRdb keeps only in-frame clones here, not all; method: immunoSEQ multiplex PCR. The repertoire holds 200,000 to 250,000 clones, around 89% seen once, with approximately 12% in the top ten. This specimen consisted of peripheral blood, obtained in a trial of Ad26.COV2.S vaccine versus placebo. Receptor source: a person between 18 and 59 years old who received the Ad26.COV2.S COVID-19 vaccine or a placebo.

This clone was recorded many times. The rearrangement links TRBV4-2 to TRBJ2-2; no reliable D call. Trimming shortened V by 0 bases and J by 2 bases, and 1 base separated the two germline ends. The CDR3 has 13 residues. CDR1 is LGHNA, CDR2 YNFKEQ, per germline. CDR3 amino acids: CASSQDNTGELFF. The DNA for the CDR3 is TGTGCCAGCAGCCAAGATAACACCGGGGAGCTGTTTTTT.

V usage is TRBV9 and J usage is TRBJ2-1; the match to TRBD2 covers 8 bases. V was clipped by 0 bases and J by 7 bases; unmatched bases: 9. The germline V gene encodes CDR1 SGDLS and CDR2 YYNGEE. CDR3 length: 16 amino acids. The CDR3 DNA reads TGTGCCAGCAGCGTAGAAGCGGGGGAGTACATAAATGAGCAGTTCTTC. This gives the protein CASSVEAGEYINEQFF.

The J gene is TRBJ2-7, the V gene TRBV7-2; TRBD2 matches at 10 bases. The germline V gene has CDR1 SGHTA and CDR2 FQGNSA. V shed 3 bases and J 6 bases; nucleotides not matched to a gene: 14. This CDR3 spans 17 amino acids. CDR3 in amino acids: CASSFGRVGTSVFEQYF. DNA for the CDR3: TGTGCCAGCAGCTTTGGAAGGGTTGGGACTAGCGTTTTCGAGCAGTACTTC.